This T cell receptor beta chain originates from a study of blood T cell repertoires in COVID-19. Some clones are missing from TCRdb's copy, which holds only in-frame ones; the method was immunoSEQ multiplex PCR. The table shows 90,000 to 130,000 clones, with 88% occurring only once. This clonotype originated in a woman aged 45 to 65 with acute or convalescent COVID-19. The sample consisted of peripheral blood.

This CDR3 is CASGVGTGPEAFF. In DNA form, the CDR3 reads TGTGCTAGTGGTGTAGGGACAGGGCCTGAAGCTTTCTTT. This chain joins TRBV12-5 and TRBJ1-1; 9 positions agree with TRBD1. The V segment lost 5 bases and the J segment 6 bases; nucleotides outside the gene matches: 4. There are 13 residues in the CDR3. Per the germline V gene, CDR1 is LGHNT and CDR2 is FRNRAP.